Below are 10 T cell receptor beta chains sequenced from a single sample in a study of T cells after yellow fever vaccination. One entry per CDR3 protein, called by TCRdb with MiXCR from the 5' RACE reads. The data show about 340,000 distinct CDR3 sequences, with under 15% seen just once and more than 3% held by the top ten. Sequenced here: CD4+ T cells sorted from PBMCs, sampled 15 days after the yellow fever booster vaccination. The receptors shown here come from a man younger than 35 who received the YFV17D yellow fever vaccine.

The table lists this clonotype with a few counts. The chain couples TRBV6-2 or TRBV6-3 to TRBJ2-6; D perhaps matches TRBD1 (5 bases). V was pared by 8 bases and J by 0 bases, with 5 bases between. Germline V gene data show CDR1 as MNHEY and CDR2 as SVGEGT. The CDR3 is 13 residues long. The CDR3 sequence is CASDSSGANVLTF. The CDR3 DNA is TGTGCCAGCGACAGCTCTGGGGCCAACGTCCTGACTTTC.

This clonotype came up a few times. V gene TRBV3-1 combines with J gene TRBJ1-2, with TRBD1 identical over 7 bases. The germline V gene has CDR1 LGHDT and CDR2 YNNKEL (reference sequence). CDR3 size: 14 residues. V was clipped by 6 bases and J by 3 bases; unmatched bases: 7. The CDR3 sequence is CASRHHTGDYGYTF. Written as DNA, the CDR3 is TGTGCCAGCAGACACCACACAGGGGACTATGGCTACACCTTC.

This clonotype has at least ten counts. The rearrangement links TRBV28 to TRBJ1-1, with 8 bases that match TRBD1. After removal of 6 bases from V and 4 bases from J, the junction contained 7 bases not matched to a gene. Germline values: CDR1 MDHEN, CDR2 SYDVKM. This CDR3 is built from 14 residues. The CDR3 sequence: CASSTQGGSTEAFF. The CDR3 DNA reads TGTGCCAGCAGCACACAGGGGGGGAGCACTGAAGCTTTCTTT.

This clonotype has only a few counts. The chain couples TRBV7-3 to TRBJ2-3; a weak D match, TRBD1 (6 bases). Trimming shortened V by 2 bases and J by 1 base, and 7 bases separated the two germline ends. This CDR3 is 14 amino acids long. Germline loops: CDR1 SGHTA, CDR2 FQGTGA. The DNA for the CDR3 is TGTGCCAGCAGCTTATACAGGGGCACAGATACGCAGTATTTT. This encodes CASSLYRGTDTQYF.

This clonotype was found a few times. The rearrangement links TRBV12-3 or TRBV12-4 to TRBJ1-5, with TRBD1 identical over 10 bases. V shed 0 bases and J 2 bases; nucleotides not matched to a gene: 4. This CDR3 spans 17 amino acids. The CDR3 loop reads CASSLATGGRGNQPQHF. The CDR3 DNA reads TGTGCCAGCAGTTTAGCGACAGGGGGCCGGGGCAATCAGCCCCAGCATTTT.

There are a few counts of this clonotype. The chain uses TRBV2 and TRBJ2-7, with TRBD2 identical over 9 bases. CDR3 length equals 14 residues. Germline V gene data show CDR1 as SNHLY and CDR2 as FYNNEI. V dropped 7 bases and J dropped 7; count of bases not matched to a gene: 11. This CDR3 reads CASTSGERPLEQYF. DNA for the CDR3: TGTGCCAGCACTAGCGGGGAGAGACCGCTAGAGCAGTACTTC. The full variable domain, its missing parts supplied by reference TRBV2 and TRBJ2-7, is EPEVTQTPSHQVTQMGQEVILRCVPISNHLYFYWYRQILGQKVEFLVSFYNNEISEKSEIFDDQFSVERPDGSNFTLKIRSTKLEDSAMYFCASTSGERPLEQYFGPGTRLTVT.

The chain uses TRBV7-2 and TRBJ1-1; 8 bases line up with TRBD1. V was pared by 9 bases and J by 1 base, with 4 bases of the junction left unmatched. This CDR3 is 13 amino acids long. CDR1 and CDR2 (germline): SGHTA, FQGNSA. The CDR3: CASDQGANTEAFF. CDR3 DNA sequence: TGTGCCAGTGATCAGGGGGCGAACACTGAAGCTTTCTTT.

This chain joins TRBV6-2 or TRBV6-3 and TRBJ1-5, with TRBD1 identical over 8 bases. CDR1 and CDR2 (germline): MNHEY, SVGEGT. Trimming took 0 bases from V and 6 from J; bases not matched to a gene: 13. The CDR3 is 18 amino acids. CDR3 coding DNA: TGTGCCAGCAGTTACTCGACAGGAGAGGACAGGGTCGGTCAGCCCCAGCATTTT. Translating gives CASSYSTGEDRVGQPQHF.

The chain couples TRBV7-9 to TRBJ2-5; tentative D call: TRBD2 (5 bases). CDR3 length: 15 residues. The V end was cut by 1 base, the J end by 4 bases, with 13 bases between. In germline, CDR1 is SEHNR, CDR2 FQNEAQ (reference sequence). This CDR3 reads CASSLDSWAGETQYF. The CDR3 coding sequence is TGTGCCAGCAGCTTAGATTCGTGGGCGGGAGAGACCCAGTACTTC.

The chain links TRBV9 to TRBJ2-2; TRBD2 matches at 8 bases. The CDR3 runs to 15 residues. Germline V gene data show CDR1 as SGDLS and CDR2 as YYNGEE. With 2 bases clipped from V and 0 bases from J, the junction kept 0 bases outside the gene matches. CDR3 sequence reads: CASSVSGTNTGELFF. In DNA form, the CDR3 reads TGTGCCAGCAGCGTTAGCGGGACGAACACCGGGGAGCTGTTTTTT.